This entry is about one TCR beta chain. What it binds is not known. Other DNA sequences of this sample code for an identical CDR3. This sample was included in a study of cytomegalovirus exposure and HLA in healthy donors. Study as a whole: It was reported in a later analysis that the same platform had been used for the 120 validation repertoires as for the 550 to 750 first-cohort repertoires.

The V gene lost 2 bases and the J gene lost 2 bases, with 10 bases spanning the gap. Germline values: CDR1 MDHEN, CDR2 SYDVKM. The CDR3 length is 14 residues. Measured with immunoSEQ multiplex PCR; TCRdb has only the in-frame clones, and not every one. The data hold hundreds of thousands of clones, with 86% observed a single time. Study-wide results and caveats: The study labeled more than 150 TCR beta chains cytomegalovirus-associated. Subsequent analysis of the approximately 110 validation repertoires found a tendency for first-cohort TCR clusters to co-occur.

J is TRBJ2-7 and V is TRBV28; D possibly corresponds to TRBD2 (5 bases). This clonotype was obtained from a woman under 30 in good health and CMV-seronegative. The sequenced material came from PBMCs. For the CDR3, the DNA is TGTGCCAGCAGTTTAGAGGGCAGCCCCTACGAGCAGTACTTC. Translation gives CASSLEGSPYEQYF.